A single sample gave rise to the 8 T cell receptor beta chains below, sequenced in a study of blood T cells in healthy people across ages. A sample-barcoded 5' primer and a J-beta primer mix were used in a second PCR of roughly 7 to 11 cycles. MiXCR, run by TCRdb on the 5' RACE reads, gives a single entry per CDR3 protein. Here the sample spans 1.2 million to 1.5 million distinct CDR3 sequences, around 59% being singletons. Input material: blood. The origin of the receptors is a man aged 18 to 29 in good health.

This clonotype was found once. The chain couples TRBV7-9 to TRBJ1-4; D unresolved. The ends were cut back, 0 bases at V and 0 bases at J, with 8 bases in the middle. Germline CDR1 is SEHNR and CDR2 is FQNEAQ (reference sequence). The CDR3 consists of 16 residues. For the CDR3, the DNA is TGTGCCAGCAGCTTAGCGGCAGCTACAACTAATGAAAAACTGTTTTTT. Protein: CASSLAAATTNEKLFF.

V usage is TRBV6-2 or TRBV6-3 and J usage is TRBJ2-3, with TRBD1 matching over 8 bases. Germline V CDR1 and CDR2: MNHEY, SVGEGT. The CDR3 contains 15 residues. J gave up 5 bases and V 2 bases, and 6 bases lay outside the gene matches. DNA for the CDR3: TGTGCCAGCAGTTACGTGCAGGGGGCAGGAGATACGCAGTATTTT. Residues: CASSYVQGAGDTQYF.

This clonotype came up a few times. V is TRBV7-9 and J is TRBJ2-5; D uncertain. The CDR3 is 16 amino acids. In germline, CDR1 is SEHNR, CDR2 FQNEAQ (reference sequence). V gave up 2 bases and J gave up 1 base, with 14 bases separating them. CDR3 coding DNA: TGTGCCAGCAGCTTATCCGGGCCCCCGTCCCAAGAGACCCAGTACTTC. Its translation: CASSLSGPPSQETQYF.

About this clonotype itself: The junction departs from the called germline gene at one end, perhaps through a read error. The chain recombines TRBV10-3 with TRBJ2-3; 11 nucleotides line up with TRBD2. The germline V gene encodes CDR1 ENHRY and CDR2 SYGVKD. This CDR3 spans 18 amino acids. The DNA for the CDR3 is TGTGCCGTCAGTGAGCCTACTAGCGGGAGACGGGCCACAGATACGCAGTATTTT. This gives the protein CAVSEPTSGRRATDTQYF.

The chain couples TRBV6-1 to TRBJ2-5, with D possibly being TRBD1 (5 bases). The V and J ends lost 2 bases and 5 bases respectively, with 21 bases between them. The CDR3 has 17 amino acids. CDR1 MNHNS and CDR2 SASEGT come from the germline V gene. In DNA, the CDR3 is TGTGCCAGCAGTGAATCGGTCAGACAGTCTATTAGGGAGACCCAGTACTTC. Its translation is CASSESVRQSIRETQYF.

V usage is TRBV28 and J usage is TRBJ2-1, with 8 bases fitting TRBD1. CDR1 MDHEN and CDR2 SYDVKM come from the germline V gene. Germline trimming cut 3 bases from V and 6 bases from J; bases unmatched to any gene: 7. The CDR3 is 15 residues long. The CDR3, as DNA: TGTGCCAGCAGTTTGGGACAGGTATCGTCCAATGAGCAGTTCTTC. It specifies CASSLGQVSSNEQFF. The entire variable domain, with the rest obtained from reference TRBV28 and TRBJ2-1, is as follows: DVKVTQSSRYLVKRTGEKVFLECVQDMDHENMFWYRQDPGLGLRLIYFSYDVKMKEKGDIPEGYSVSREKKERFSLILESASTNQTSMYLCASSLGQVSSNEQFFGPGTRLTVL.

The rearrangement joins TRBV5-1 to TRBJ1-2; D is unresolved. From germline, CDR1 is SGHRS and CDR2 YFSETQ. The CDR3 has 14 amino acids. Trimming removed 3 bases from V and 4 bases from J, with 13 bases in between. The CDR3 DNA follows: TGCGCCAGCAGCTCCTCAGGATATTCCTATGGCTACACCTTC. This sequence encodes CASSSSGYSYGYTF.

The V and J genes are TRBV6-2 or TRBV6-3 and TRBJ2-3, with D possibly TRBD2 on 5 matching bases. Germline V gene lookup returns CDR1 MNHEY and CDR2 SVGEGT. Trimming removed 10 bases from V and 0 bases from J, with 23 bases in between. This CDR3 comprises 17 residues. The CDR3 loop is CATTNSAGGASTDTQYF. The DNA of the CDR3 is TGTGCCACCACCAACTCAGCCGGAGGTGCTAGCACAGATACGCAGTATTTT.